This TCR beta chain was sequenced in a study of cytomegalovirus exposure and HLA in healthy donors. Notes on the study in general: Fewer N-insertions than the roughly 670-donor mean were reportedly shown by an Asian-associated ancestry cluster in a later analysis.

The PCR contained 60 Vbeta and 13 Jbeta primers. Profiled with immunoSEQ multiplex PCR; TCRdb holds only in-frame clones, not every one. In total, the table holds 35,000 to 50,000 clones. In regard to this clone: Its target is not known.

The CDR3 sequence is 17 residues long. The germline V and J ends were trimmed by 2 bases and 3 bases, with 17 bases remaining between them. Germline V gives CDR1 LNHDA, CDR2 SQIVND (reference sequence). This chain connects TRBV19 to TRBJ1-3; D remains unclear. The sequence came from a male donor in good health and CMV-seronegative. Sequencing was performed on PBMCs. CDR3 loop: CASSIYGSGEYGNTIYF. CDR3 nucleotides: TGTGCCAGTAGTATATATGGGAGCGGGGAATATGGAAACACCATATATTTT.